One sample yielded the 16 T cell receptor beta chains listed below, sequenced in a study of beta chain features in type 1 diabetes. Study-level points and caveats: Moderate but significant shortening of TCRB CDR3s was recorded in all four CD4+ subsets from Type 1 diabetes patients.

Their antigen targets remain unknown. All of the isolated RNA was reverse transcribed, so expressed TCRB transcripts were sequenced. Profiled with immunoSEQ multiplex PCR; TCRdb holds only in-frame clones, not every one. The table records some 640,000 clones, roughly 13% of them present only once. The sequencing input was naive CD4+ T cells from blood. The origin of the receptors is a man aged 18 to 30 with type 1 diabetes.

The CDR3 is CASSSQDGPEAFF. The DNA of the CDR3 is TGCGCCAGCAGCTCACAGGACGGACCTGAAGCTTTCTTT. The chain employs TRBV5-1 and TRBJ1-1, with TRBD1 as a possible D gene (5 bases). V was shortened by 3 bases and J by 6 bases, with 12 bases between the two germline ends. Looked up from germline, CDR1 is SGHRS and CDR2 is YFSETQ. The CDR3 is 13 residues long.

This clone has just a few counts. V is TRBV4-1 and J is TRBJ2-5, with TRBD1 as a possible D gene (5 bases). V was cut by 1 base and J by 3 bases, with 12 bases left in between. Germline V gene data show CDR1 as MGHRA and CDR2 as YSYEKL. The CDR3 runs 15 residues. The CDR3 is CASSQVDIREETQYF. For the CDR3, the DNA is TGCGCCAGCAGCCAAGTGGACATTCGGGAAGAGACCCAGTACTTC.

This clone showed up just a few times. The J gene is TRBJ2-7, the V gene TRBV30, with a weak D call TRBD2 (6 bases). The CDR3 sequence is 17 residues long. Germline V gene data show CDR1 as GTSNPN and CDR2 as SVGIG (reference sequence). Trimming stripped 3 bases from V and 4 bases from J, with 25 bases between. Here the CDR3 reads CAWSRPQTGTHPYEQYF. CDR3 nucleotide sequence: TGTGCCTGGAGCCGTCCCCAAACCGGGACTCATCCTTACGAGCAGTACTTC.

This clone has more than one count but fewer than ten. CDR3 residues: CASSLERQGTQYF. CDR3 sequence (DNA): TGTGCCAGCAGCTTGGAGAGACAAGGCACCCAGTACTTC. The chain carries TRBV2 and TRBJ2-5; D not certain. The ends were cut back, 6 bases at V and 8 bases at J, with 16 bases in the middle. The CDR3 extends over 13 amino acids. Germline V gives CDR1 SNHLY, CDR2 FYNNEI.

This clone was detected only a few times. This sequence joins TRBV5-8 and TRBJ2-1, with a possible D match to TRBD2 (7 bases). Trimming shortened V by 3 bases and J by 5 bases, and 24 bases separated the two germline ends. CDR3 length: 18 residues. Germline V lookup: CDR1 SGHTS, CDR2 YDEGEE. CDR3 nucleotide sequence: TGTGCCAGCAGCTCCTGGCCGGGGGGACATAGGATTGACAATGAGCAGTTCTTC. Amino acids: CASSSWPGGHRIDNEQFF.

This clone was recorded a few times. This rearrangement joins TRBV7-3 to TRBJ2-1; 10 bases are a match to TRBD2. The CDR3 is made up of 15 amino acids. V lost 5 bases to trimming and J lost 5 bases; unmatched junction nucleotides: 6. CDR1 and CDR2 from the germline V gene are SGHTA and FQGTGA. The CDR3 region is CASSPGGLADNEQFF. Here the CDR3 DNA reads TGTGCCAGCAGCCCAGGCGGACTAGCGGACAATGAGCAGTTCTTC.

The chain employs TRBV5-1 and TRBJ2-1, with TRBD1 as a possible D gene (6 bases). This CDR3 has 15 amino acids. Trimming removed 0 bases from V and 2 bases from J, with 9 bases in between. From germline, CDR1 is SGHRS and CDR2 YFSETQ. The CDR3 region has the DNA TGCGCCAGCAGCTTGGAGGACAGAACCTACAATGAGCAGTTCTTC. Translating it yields CASSLEDRTYNEQFF.

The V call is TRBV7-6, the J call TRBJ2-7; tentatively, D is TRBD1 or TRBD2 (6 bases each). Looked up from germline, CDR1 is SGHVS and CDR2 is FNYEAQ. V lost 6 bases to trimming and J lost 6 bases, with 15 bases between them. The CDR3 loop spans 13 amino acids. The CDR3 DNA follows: TGTGCCAGCAGGGACAGACTAGGCCTCGAGCAGTACTTC. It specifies CASRDRLGLEQYF. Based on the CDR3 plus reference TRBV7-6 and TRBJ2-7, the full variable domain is GAGVSQSPRYKVTKRGQDVALRCDPISGHVSLYWYRQALGQGPEFLTYFNYEAQQDKSGLPNDRFSAERPEGSISTLTIQRTEQRDSAMYRCASRDRLGLEQYFGPGTRLTVT.

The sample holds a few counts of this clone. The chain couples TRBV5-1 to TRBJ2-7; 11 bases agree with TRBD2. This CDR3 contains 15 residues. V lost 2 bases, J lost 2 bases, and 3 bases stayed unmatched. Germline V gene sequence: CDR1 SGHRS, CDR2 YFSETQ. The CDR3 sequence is CASSLELAGAYEQYF. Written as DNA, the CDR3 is TGCGCCAGCAGCTTAGAACTAGCGGGGGCCTACGAGCAGTACTTC.

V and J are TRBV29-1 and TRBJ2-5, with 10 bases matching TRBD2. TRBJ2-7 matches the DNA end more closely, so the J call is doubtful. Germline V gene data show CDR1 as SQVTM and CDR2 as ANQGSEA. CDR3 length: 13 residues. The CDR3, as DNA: TGCAGCGTTTACACTAGCGGGAACTACGAGCAGTACTTC. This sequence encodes CSVYTSGNYEQYF.

As DNA, the CDR3 is TGCAGCGTCGCTAAGAGTTTAGCGGAACTCGGGGAGCAGTACTTC. It yields the protein CSVAKSLAELGEQYF. V and J are TRBV29-1 and TRBJ2-5; perhaps TRBD2 as D (6 bases). Germline assignment: CDR1 SQVTM and CDR2 ANQGSEA. The CDR3 runs 15 residues. Trimming pared 6 bases from V and 11 bases from J, leaving 28 bases between.

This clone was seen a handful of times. The CDR3 is CASSERDYTYNEQFF. The CDR3 region has the DNA TGTGCCAGCAGTGAAAGGGACTACACCTACAATGAGCAGTTCTTC. This chain connects TRBV2 to TRBJ2-1; TRBD2 agrees at 7 bases. With V trimmed by 2 bases and J by 2 bases, 3 bases remained unmatched. The CDR3 consists of 15 residues. Germline V lookup: CDR1 SNHLY, CDR2 FYNNEI. Looking up the rest from reference TRBV2 and TRBJ2-1 gives the full variable domain: EPEVTQTPSHQVTQMGQEVILRCVPISNHLYFYWYRQILGQKVEFLVSFYNNEISEKSEIFDDQFSVERPDGSNFTLKIRSTKLEDSAMYFCASSERDYTYNEQFFGPGTRLTVL.

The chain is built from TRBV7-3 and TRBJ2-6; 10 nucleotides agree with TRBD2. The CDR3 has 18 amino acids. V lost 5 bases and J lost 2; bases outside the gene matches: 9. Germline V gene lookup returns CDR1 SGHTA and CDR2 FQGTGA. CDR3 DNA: TGTGCCAGCAGCCCCATTGAGCGGGGGGGCCCTGGGGCCAACGTCCTGACTTTC. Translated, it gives CASSPIERGGPGANVLTF.

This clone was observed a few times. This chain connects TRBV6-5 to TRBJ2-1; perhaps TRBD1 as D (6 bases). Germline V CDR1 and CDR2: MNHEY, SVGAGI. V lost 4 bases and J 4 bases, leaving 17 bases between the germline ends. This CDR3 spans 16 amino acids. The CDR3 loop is CASSFNRQVSYNEQFF. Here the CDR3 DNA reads TGTGCCAGCAGTTTCAACAGACAGGTGTCATACAATGAGCAGTTCTTC.

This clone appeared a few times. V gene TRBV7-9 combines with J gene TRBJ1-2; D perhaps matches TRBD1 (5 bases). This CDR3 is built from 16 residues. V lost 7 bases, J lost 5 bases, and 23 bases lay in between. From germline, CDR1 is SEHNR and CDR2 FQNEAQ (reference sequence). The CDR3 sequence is CASTYVPDGTRYGYTF. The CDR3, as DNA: TGTGCCAGCACCTACGTCCCCGACGGGACTCGTTATGGCTACACCTTC.

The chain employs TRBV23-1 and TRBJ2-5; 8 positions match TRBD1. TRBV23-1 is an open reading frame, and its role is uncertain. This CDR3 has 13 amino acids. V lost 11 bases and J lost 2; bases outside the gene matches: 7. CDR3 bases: TGCGCCCTTTGGACAGGGCCGCAAGAGACCCAGTACTTC. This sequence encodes CALWTGPQETQYF.